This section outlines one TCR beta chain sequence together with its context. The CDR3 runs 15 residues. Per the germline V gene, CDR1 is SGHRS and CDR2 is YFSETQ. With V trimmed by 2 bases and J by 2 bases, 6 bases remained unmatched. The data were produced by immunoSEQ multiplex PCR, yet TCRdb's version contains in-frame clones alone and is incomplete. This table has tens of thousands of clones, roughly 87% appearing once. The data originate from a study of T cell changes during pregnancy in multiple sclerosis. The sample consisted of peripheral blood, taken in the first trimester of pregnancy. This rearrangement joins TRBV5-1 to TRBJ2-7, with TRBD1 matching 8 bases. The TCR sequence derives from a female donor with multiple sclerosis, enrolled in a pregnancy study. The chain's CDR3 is CASSLGTGGTYEQYF. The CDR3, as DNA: TGCGCCAGCAGCTTAGGGACAGGAGGGACCTACGAGCAGTACTTC.